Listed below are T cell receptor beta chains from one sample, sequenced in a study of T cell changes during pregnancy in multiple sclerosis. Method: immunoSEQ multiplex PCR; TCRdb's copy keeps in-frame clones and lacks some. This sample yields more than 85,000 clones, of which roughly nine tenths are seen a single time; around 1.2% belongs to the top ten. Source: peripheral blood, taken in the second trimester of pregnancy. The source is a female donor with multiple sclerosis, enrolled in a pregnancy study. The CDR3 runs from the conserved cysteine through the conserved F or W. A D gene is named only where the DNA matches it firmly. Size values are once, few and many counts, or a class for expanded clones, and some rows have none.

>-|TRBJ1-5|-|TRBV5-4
CASSNTGPNQPQHF
TGTGCCAGCAGCAATACAGGCCCCAATCAGCCCCAGCATTTT
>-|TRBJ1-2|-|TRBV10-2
CASSVAGTGYTGYTF
TGCGCCAGCAGTGTGGCAGGGACTGGCTATACCGGCTACACCTTC
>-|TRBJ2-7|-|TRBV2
CASSVVQGPYEQYF
TGTGCCAGCAGTGTGGTACAGGGCCCCTACGAGCAGTACTTC
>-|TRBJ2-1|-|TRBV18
CASSREEVNEQFF
TGTGCCAGCTCCCGAGAGGAGGTGAATGAGCAGTTCTTC
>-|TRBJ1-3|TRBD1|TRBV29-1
CSVGTGGASGNTIYF
TGCAGCGTTGGGACAGGGGGCGCGTCCGGAAACACCATATATTTT
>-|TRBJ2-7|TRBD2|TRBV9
CASSVGGGVHEQYF
TGTGCCAGCAGCGTAGGCGGGGGGGTACACGAGCAGTACTTC
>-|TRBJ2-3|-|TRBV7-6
CASSPRGDTQYF
TGTGCCAGCAGCCCCAGGGGAGATACGCAGTATTTT
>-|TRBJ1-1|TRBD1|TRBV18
CASSPLPPQGVNTEAFF
TGTGCCAGCTCACCACTCCCCCCTCAGGGGGTGAACACTGAAGCTTTCTTT
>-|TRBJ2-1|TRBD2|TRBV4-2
CASSQDWIGGAYNEQFF
TGTGCCAGCAGCCAAGATTGGATCGGGGGGGCCTACAATGAGCAGTTCTTC
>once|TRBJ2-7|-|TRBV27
CASSSGQHRSYYEQYF
TGTGCCAGCAGTTCCGGACAGCACCGTTCCTACTACGAGCAGTACTTC
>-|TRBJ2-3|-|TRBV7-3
CASSSVGATDTQYF
TGTGCCAGCAGTTCTGTAGGGGCAACAGATACGCAGTATTTT
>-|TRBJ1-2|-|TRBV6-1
CASSGVGGAINYGYTF
TGTGCCAGCAGTGGTGTTGGGGGGGCGATTAACTATGGCTACACCTTC
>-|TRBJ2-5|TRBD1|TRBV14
CASSGRQGTIGETQYF
TGTGCCAGCAGCGGACGACAGGGAACAATAGGAGAGACCCAGTACTTC
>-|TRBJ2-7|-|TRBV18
CASSPPSGEQYF
TGTGCCAGCTCACCACCGTCGGGCGAGCAGTACTTC
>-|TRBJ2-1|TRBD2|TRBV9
CASSASGRAMDEQFF
TGTGCCAGCAGCGCGAGCGGGAGGGCCATGGATGAGCAGTTCTTC
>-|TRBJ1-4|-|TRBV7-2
CASSLSKAANEKLFF
TGTGCCAGCAGCTTATCGAAGGCGGCTAATGAAAAACTGTTTTTT
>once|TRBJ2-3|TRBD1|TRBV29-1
CSVEIFRDRGTDTQYF
TGCAGCGTTGAAATCTTCCGGGACAGGGGGACAGATACGCAGTATTTT
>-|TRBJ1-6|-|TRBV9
CASSVVGDFGTPLHF
TGTGCCAGCAGCGTAGTGGGGGACTTCGGGACACCCCTCCACTTT
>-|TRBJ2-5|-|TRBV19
CASSQDRNQETQYF
TGTGCCAGTAGCCAAGACAGAAACCAAGAGACCCAGTACTTC
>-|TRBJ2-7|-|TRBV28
CASSQTSWTLYEQYF
TGTGCCAGCAGTCAGACATCGTGGACACTTTACGAGCAGTACTTC
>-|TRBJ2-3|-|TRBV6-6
CASSTLGLNTDTQYF
TGTGCCAGCAGTACCTTGGGGCTTAACACAGATACGCAGTATTTT
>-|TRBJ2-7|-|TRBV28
CASSLGGRAYEQYF
TGTGCCAGCAGTCTAGGAGGCAGAGCCTACGAGCAGTACTTC
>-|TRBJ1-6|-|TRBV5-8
CASSLSVREDSPLHF
TGTGCCAGCAGCTTGTCGGTCAGGGAAGATTCACCCCTCCACTTT
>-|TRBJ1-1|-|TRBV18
CASSPSTTGTTEAFF
TGTGCCAGCTCACCCTCTACTACAGGGACAACTGAAGCTTTCTTT
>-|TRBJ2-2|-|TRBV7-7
CASSFAQEGTLSNTGELFF
TGTGCCAGCAGCTTTGCCCAGGAAGGTACCCTTTCGAACACCGGGGAGCTGTTTTTT
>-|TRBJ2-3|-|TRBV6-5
CASRQEGGTDTQYF
TGTGCCAGCAGACAAGAAGGCGGAACAGATACGCAGTATTTT
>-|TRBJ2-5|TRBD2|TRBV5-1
CASSLNPSGGPETQYF
TGCGCCAGCAGCTTGAATCCTAGCGGGGGGCCGGAGACCCAGTACTTC
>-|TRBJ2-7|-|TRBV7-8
CASSRQLLSYEQYF
TGTGCCAGCAGCCGACAGCTCCTCTCCTACGAGCAGTACTTC
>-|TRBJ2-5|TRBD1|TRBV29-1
CSVGTGSPKETQYF
TGCAGCGTTGGGACAGGGTCACCCAAAGAGACCCAGTACTTC
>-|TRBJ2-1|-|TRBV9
CASSSSGEQFF
TGTGCCAGCAGCTCGTCGGGGGAGCAGTTCTTC
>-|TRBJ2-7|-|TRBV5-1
CASSVGPPSGYEQYF
TGCGCCAGCAGCGTCGGCCCTCCCTCGGGCTACGAGCAGTACTTC